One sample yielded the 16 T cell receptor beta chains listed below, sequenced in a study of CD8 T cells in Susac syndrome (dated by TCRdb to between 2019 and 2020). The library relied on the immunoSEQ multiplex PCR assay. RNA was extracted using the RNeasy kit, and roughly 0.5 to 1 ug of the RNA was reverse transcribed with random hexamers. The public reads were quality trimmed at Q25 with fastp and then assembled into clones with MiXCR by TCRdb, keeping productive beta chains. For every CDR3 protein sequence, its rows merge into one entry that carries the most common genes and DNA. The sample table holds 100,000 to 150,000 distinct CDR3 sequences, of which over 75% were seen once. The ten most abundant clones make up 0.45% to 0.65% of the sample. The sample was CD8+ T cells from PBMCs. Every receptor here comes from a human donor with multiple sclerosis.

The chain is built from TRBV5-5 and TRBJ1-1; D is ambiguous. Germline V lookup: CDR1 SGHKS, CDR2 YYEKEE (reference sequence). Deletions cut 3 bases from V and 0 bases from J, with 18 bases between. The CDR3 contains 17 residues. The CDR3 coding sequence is TGTGCCAGCAGCTCCGAGATGGCCTACAAAATGAACACTGAAGCTTTCTTT. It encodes CASSSEMAYKMNTEAFF.

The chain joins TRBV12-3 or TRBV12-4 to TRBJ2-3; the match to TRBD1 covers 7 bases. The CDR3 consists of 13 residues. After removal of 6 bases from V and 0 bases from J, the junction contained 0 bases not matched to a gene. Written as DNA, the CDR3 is TGTGCCAGCAGGACAGGGAGCACAGATACGCAGTATTTT. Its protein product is CASRTGSTDTQYF.

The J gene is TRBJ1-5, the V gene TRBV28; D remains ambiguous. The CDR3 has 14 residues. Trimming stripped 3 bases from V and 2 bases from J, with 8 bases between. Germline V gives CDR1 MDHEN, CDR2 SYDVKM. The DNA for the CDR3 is TGTGCCAGCAGTTTTGAGGAGGGCAATCAGCCCCAGCATTTT. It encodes CASSFEEGNQPQHF. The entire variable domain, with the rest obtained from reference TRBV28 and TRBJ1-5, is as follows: DVKVTQSSRYLVKRTGEKVFLECVQDMDHENMFWYRQDPGLGLRLIYFSYDVKMKEKGDIPEGYSVSREKKERFSLILESASTNQTSMYLCASSFEEGNQPQHFGDGTRLSIL.

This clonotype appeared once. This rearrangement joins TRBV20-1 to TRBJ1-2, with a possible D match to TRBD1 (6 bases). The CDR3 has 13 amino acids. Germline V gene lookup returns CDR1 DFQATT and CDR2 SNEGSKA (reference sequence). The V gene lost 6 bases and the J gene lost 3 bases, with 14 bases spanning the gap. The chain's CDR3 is CSAPDSQDYGYTF. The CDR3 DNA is TGCAGTGCCCCGGACAGCCAGGACTATGGCTACACCTTC.

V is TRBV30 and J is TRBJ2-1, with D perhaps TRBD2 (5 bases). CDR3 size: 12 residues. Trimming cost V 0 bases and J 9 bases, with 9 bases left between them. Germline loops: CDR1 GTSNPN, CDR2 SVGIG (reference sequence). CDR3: CAWSVTRGEQFF. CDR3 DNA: TGTGCCTGGAGTGTAACCCGGGGTGAGCAGTTCTTC. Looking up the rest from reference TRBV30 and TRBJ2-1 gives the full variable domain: SQTIHQWPATLVQPVGSPLSLECTVEGTSNPNLYWYRQAAGRGLQLLFYSVGIGQISSEVPQNLSASRPQDRQFILSSKKLLLSDSGFYLCAWSVTRGEQFFGPGTRLTVL.

In DNA form, the CDR3 reads TGTGCCAGTATAGGCATTTTAGGGGCTCATCAGCCCCAGCATTTT. It codes for CASIGILGAHQPQHF. This chain connects TRBV19 to TRBJ1-5; D perhaps matches TRBD1 (5 bases). Germline V gives CDR1 LNHDA, CDR2 SQIVND (reference sequence). The CDR3 runs to 15 residues. Trimming shortened V by 7 bases and J by 5 bases, and 18 bases separated the two germline ends.

The chain's CDR3 is CASSLLDGGAIYNEQFF. The CDR3 DNA follows: TGTGCCAGCAGCTTGTTAGACGGGGGGGCCATATACAATGAGCAGTTCTTC. The rearrangement joins TRBV7-2 to TRBJ2-1; 8 bases are a match to TRBD2. Germline CDR1 SGHTA, CDR2 FQGNSA. V dropped 3 bases and J dropped 4; count of bases not matched to a gene: 11. This CDR3 has 17 amino acids. The complete variable domain, with remaining parts taken from reference TRBV7-2 and TRBJ2-1, reads GAGVSQSPSNKVTEKGKDVELRCDPISGHTALYWYRQSLGQGLEFLIYFQGNSAPDKSGLPSDRFSAERTGGSVSTLTIQRTQQEDSAVYLCASSLLDGGAIYNEQFFGPGTRLTVL.

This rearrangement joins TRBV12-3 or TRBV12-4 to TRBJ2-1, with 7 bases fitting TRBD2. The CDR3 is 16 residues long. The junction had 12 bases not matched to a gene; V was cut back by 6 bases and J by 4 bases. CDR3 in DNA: TGTGCCAGCAGCCCCCCTAGCGGAACAACTTACAATGAGCAGTTCTTC. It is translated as CASSPPSGTTYNEQFF.

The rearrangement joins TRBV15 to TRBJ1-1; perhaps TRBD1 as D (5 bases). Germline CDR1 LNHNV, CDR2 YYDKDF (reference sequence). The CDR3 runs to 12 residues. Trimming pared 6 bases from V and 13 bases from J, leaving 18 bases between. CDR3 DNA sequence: TGTGCCACCAGTCCCGGGGAAGGAAGGGGTTTCTTT. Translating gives CATSPGEGRGFF. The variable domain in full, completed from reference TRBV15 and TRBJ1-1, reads DAMVIQNPRYQVTQFGKPVTLSCSQTLNHNVMYWYQQKSSQAPKLLFHYYDKDFNNEADTPDNFQSRRPNTSFCFLDIRSPGLGDTAMYLCATSPGEGRGFFGQGTRLTVV.

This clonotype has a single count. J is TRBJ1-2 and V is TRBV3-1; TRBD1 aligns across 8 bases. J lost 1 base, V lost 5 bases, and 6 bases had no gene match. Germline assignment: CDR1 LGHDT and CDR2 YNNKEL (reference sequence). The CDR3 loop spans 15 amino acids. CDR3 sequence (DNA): TGTGCCAGCAGCTACGGGACAGGTTTTAACTATGGCTACACCTTC. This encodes CASSYGTGFNYGYTF.

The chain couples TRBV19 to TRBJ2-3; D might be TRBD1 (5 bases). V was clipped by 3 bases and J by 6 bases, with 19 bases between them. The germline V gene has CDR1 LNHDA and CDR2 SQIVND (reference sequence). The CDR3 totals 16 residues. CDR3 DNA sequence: TGTGCCAGTAGTATCCCGGACACCTCGAGTATGGATACGCAGTATTTT. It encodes CASSIPDTSSMDTQYF.

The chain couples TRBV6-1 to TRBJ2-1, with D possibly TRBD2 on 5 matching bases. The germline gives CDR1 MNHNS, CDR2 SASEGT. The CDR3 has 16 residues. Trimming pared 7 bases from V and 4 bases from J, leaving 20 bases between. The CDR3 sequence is CASIHAGGSGYNEQFF. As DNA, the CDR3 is TGTGCCAGCATCCATGCGGGCGGGTCGGGTTACAATGAGCAGTTCTTC.

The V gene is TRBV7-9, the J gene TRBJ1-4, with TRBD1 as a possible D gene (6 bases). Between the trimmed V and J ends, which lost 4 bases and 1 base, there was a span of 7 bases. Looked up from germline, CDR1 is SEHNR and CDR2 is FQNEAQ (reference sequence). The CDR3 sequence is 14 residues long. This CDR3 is CASSSGVTNEKLFF. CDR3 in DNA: TGTGCCAGCAGCTCAGGGGTAACTAATGAAAAACTGTTTTTT. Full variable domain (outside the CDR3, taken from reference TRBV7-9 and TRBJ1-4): DTGVSQNPRHKITKRGQNVTFRCDPISEHNRLYWYRQTLGQGPEFLTYFQNEAQLEKSRLLSDRFSAERPKGSFSTLEIQRTEQGDSAMYLCASSSGVTNEKLFFGSGTQLSVL.

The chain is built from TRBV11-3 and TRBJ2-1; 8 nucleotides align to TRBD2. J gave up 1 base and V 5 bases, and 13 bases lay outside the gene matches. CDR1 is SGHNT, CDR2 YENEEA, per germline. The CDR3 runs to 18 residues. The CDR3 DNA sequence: TGTGCCAGCAGCCCCAAGGAAAGCGGGAGTTCTTCCTACAATGAGCAGTTCTTC. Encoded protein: CASSPKESGSSSYNEQFF. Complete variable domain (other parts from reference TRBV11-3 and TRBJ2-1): EAGVVQSPRYKIIEKKQPVAFWCNPISGHNTLYWYLQNLGQGPELLIRYENEEAVDDSQLPKDRFSAERLKGVDSTLKIQPAELGDSAVYLCASSPKESGSSSYNEQFFGPGTRLTVL.

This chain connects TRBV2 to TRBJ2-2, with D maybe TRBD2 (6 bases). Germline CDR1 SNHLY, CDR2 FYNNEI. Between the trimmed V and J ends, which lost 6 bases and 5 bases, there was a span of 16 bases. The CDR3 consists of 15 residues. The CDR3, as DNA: TGTGCCAGCAGAGATACACGGGCGGGGACCGGGGAGCTGTTTTTT. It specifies CASRDTRAGTGELFF. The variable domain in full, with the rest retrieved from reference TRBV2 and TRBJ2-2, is EPEVTQTPSHQVTQMGQEVILRCVPISNHLYFYWYRQILGQKVEFLVSFYNNEISEKSEIFDDQFSVERPDGSNFTLKIRSTKLEDSAMYFCASRDTRAGTGELFFGEGSRLTVL.

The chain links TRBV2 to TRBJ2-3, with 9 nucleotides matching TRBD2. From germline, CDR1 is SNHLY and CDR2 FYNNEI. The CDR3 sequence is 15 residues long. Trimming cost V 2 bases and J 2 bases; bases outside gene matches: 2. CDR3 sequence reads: CASSELAGITDTQYF. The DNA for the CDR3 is TGTGCCAGCAGTGAACTAGCGGGGATCACAGATACGCAGTATTTT.